The rows below give T cell receptor beta chains drawn from one sample of a study of monozygotic twins with inflammatory bowel disease. TCRdb reprocessed the 5' RACE reads, keeping one entry per CDR3 protein, no DNA. The sample yields about 300,000 distinct CDR3 sequences, of which the top ten take up 5.6%. Sequencing was carried out using blood. These receptors all come from a human donor with ulcerative colitis or Crohn's disease, or a healthy co-twin of an affected twin (not recorded which). CDR3s include the opening cysteine and the closing phenylalanine or tryptophan. The order of the fields is V gene, J gene, CDR3 protein.

TRBV5-1	TRBJ2-1	CASSLNGYNEQFF
TRBV20-1	TRBJ1-5	CSAGQPGGNQPQHF
TRBV6-2/TRBV6-3	TRBJ2-1	CASSFAGPRSNEQFF
TRBV19	TRBJ1-5	CASRGALGQPQHF
TRBV25-1	TRBJ2-4	CASSDRDSLAKNIQYF
TRBV6-5	TRBJ2-3	CASSYSLSGRKTDTQYF
TRBV12-3/TRBV12-4	TRBJ2-5	CASSLLGGETQYF
TRBV12-3/TRBV12-4	TRBJ2-3	CASSTGQGTDTQYF
TRBV20-1	TRBJ1-5	CSARSSGIHQPQHF
TRBV20-1	TRBJ2-7	CSAPGKSYEQYF
TRBV7-3	TRBJ2-1	CASSLNPYNEQFF
TRBV6-5	TRBJ2-7	CASSYSGGKRDEQYF
TRBV6-2/TRBV6-3	TRBJ1-5	CASSYSGKLNQPQHF
TRBV21-1	TRBJ2-7	CASSNRQGRSYEQYF
TRBV7-7	TRBJ2-1	CASSFRAGPYNEQFF
TRBV6-1	TRBJ2-7	CASSRLNRGYEQYF
TRBV20-1	TRBJ1-4	CSARSVPGRSNEKLFF
TRBV3-1	TRBJ1-3	CASSQTFRGNTIYF
TRBV7-9	TRBJ1-6	CASSLATAASYNSPLHF
TRBV7-7	TRBJ2-5	CASSLGQGKTQYF
TRBV7-2	TRBJ1-6	CASSLTGQGSYNSPLHF
TRBV28	TRBJ1-1	CASRGWGGRGTEAFF